These 21 T cell receptor beta chains came from one sample sequenced in a study of regulatory T cells in long-lasting Graves disease. The TCR beta library used iRepertoire HTBI primers with Arm-PCR amplification of CDR3. TCRdb used MiXCR to reprocess the multiplex PCR reads, holding one entry per CDR3 protein. The table lists approximately 460,000 distinct CDR3 sequences, roughly 17% of them singletons, with around 10% in the top ten. The time point: newly diagnosed GD, antithyroid drugs for less than 3 months. The TCR library was made from RNA extracted from PBMCs. This sample also appeared in a second study, on T cells in Graves' hyperthyroidism and ophthalmopathy.

Sequences were derived from peripheral blood mononuclear cells (PBMCs), sampled at new diagnosis, from a patient treated with antithyroid drugs. All receptors come from a woman aged 25 to 39 with Graves disease.

The sample holds many counts of this clonotype. This rearrangement joins TRBV28 to TRBJ2-1; maybe TRBD2 (6 bases). Germline lookup yields CDR1 MDHEN and CDR2 SYDVKM. V dropped 4 bases and J dropped 8 bases, with 15 bases sitting between them. The CDR3 runs to 14 residues. The CDR3 bases are TGTGCCAGCAGTTCCCCGACTAGTACCGATGAGCAGTTCTTC. This gives the protein CASSSPTSTDEQFF.

This clonotype was seen at least ten times. Sequence at one end of the junction differs from germline and may be a read error. The rearrangement links TRBV7-2 to TRBJ2-1, with D possibly being TRBD2 (5 bases). The CDR3 covers 15 residues. From germline, CDR1 is SGHTA and CDR2 FQGNSA. CDR3 sequence (DNA): TGTGCCAGCAGCGTAGCGTGGGCCGGAAGCAATGAGCAGTTCTTC. Protein product: CASSVAWAGSNEQFF. Using reference TRBV7-2 and TRBJ2-1 for the parts outside the CDR3, the full variable domain is GAGVSQSPSNKVTEKGKDVELRCDPISGHTALYWYRQSLGQGLEFLIYFQGNSAPDKSGLPSDRFSAERTGGSVSTLTIQRTQQEDSAVYLCASSVAWAGSNEQFFGPGTRLTVL.

This clonotype was seen a handful of times. J is TRBJ2-7 and V is TRBV14; 7 positions agree with TRBD1. V lost 1 base to trimming and J lost 3 bases; unmatched junction nucleotides: 6. There are 15 residues in the CDR3. Germline lookup yields CDR1 SGHDN and CDR2 FVKESK. The CDR3 spells CASSQGQGLLYEQYF. DNA for the CDR3: TGTGCCAGCAGCCAAGGACAGGGCTTACTCTACGAGCAGTACTTC.

The chain employs TRBV2 and TRBJ2-5; D possibly corresponds to TRBD1 (5 bases). V was shortened by 7 bases and J by 0 bases, with 9 bases between the two germline ends. This CDR3 comprises 13 residues. Germline loops: CDR1 SNHLY, CDR2 FYNNEI. The CDR3 DNA follows: TGTGCCAGCAATAAGGGGTACCAAGAGACCCAGTACTTC. Translating gives CASNKGYQETQYF.

In its sample, this clonotype was seen many times. The rearrangement links TRBV12-3 or TRBV12-4 to TRBJ2-1; 8 bases match TRBD2. Trimming at V came to 5 bases and at J to 1 base, leaving 4 bases not matched to a gene. The CDR3 consists of 15 residues. DNA for the CDR3: TGTGCCAGCAGTACTAGCGGCTATTCCTACAATGAGCAGTTCTTC. Translation gives CASSTSGYSYNEQFF.

With regard to this clonotype: An end of the junction differs from the germline gene, which may be a read error. This rearrangement joins TRBV25-1 to TRBJ1-5; no definite D call. The CDR3 runs 13 residues. From germline, CDR1 is MGHDK and CDR2 SYGVNS. This CDR3 reads CAGSESGREPQHF. CDR3 coding DNA: TGTGCCGGCAGTGAATCGGGTCGAGAGCCCCAGCATTTT.

V gene TRBV30 combines with J gene TRBJ2-1, with 9 nucleotides matching TRBD2. The germline V gene has CDR1 GTSNPN and CDR2 SVGIG (reference sequence). The CDR3 spans 14 residues. The V gene end was trimmed by 5 bases and the J gene end by 2 bases; junction bases not matched to a gene: 4. The CDR3 reads CAWVAGDTYNEQFF. CDR3 bases: TGTGCCTGGGTAGCGGGAGACACCTACAATGAGCAGTTCTTC.

This clonotype was counted many times. The V gene is TRBV5-1, the J gene TRBJ2-7, with unresolved D. Germline assignment: CDR1 SGHRS and CDR2 YFSETQ. V was cut by 3 bases and J by 6 bases, with 16 bases left in between. This CDR3 is 14 amino acids long. The CDR3 region has the DNA TGCGCCAGCAGCTCGGACCCGGACGCGCGCGAGCAGTACTTC. Its translation is CASSSDPDAREQYF.

This clonotype has a handful of counts. This chain uses TRBV19 with TRBJ2-5; the D is unclear. The CDR3 contains 13 residues. Germline V gene lookup returns CDR1 LNHDA and CDR2 SQIVND (reference sequence). V lost 2 bases, J lost 0 bases, and 4 bases lay in between. CDR3 in DNA: TGTGCCAGTAGTATAAATAACCAAGAGACCCAGTACTTC. Translation: CASSINNQETQYF.

The sample holds many counts of this clonotype. The chain joins TRBV6-1 to TRBJ2-7, with 7 positions matching TRBD2. CDR1 is MNHNS and CDR2 is SASEGT in the germline V gene. The ends lost 11 bases at V and 7 bases at J; junction bases unmatched: 8. The CDR3 spans 11 residues. The CDR3, as DNA: TGTGCCGTAAGCGGGGTCCGGGAGCAGTACTTC. Protein: CAVSGVREQYF.

The sample holds a few counts of this clonotype. The CDR3 DNA reads as TGTGCCAGCAGCTCCTGGACCGTCGGCGGGGCCAACGTCCTGACTTTC. Protein product: CASSSWTVGGANVLTF. This sequence joins TRBV5-8 and TRBJ2-6; D gene unclear. V dropped 3 bases and J dropped 4 bases, with 14 bases sitting between them. Germline CDR1 is SGHTS and CDR2 is YDEGEE. The CDR3 has 16 residues. The full variable domain, its missing parts supplied by reference TRBV5-8 and TRBJ2-6, is EAGVTQSPTHLIKTRGQQATLRCSPISGHTSVYWYQQALGLGLQFLLWYDEGEERNRGNFPPRFSGRQFPNYSSELNVNALELEDSALYLCASSSWTVGGANVLTFGAGSRLTVL.

Many counts were recorded for this clonotype. The rearrangement joins TRBV27 to TRBJ1-1; no clear D. Germline V gives CDR1 MNHEY, CDR2 SMNVEV (reference sequence). The CDR3 totals 14 residues. V gave up 4 bases and J gave up 1 base, with 10 bases separating them. This chain's CDR3 is CASSSSAWNTEAFF. As DNA, the CDR3 is TGTGCCAGCAGTTCCTCTGCCTGGAACACTGAAGCTTTCTTT.

This clonotype came up many times. This chain connects TRBV7-9 to TRBJ2-1; 7 bases fit TRBD2. This CDR3 has 16 amino acids. The germline gives CDR1 SEHNR, CDR2 FQNEAQ (reference sequence). V lost 3 bases to trimming and J lost 8 bases; unmatched junction nucleotides: 13. CDR3 region: CASSLGRGGRLDEQFF. The CDR3 nucleotides read TGTGCCAGCAGCTTGGGTCGGGGCGGGAGATTAGATGAGCAGTTCTTC.

This clonotype was counted between two and nine times. The rearrangement links TRBV15 to TRBJ1-6; D not resolved. The CDR3 runs to 14 residues. V gave up 1 base and J gave up 5 bases, with 6 bases separating them. Per germline, CDR1 LNHNV and CDR2 YYDKDF (reference sequence). CDR3 in amino acids: CATSRATDNSPLHF. CDR3 nucleotide sequence: TGTGCCACCAGCAGAGCCACAGATAATTCACCCCTCCACTTT.

There are a few counts of this clonotype. V is TRBV6-1 and J is TRBJ2-5, with a weak D call TRBD2 (5 bases). The CDR3 runs to 13 residues. The V and J ends lost 6 bases and 3 bases respectively, with 11 bases between them. Germline V gene data show CDR1 as MNHNS and CDR2 as SASEGT. As DNA, the CDR3 is TGTGCCAGCAGACTATCCGGGAAAGAGACCCAGTACTTC. Translation: CASRLSGKETQYF.

As for this clonotype: This CDR3 is missing its conserved last phenylalanine or tryptophan, likely due to a read error. The DNA is omitted, as the CDR3 cannot be located on it reliably, and the CDR3 follows TCRdb's listing. The rearrangement links TRBV28 to TRBJ2-4; no DNA check was done on the table's D call, TRBD2. Germline CDR1 is MDHEN and CDR2 is SYDVKM. A total of 10 residues make up the CDR3, ends included. The CDR3 reads CASSLVGLAV.

The chain couples TRBV6-2 or TRBV6-3 to TRBJ1-1; TRBD1 matches at 7 bases. Unmatched junction bases numbered 4, after V lost 2 bases and J lost 1 base. This CDR3 contains 15 residues. Germline V gene lookup returns CDR1 MNHEY and CDR2 SVGEGT. The CDR3 protein is CASSYGTAGNTEAFF. Here the CDR3 DNA reads TGTGCCAGCAGTTACGGGACAGCTGGGAACACTGAAGCTTTCTTT.

This clonotype has at least ten counts. This chain uses TRBV20-1 with TRBJ1-1, with D unclear. Per germline, CDR1 DFQATT and CDR2 SNEGSKA (reference sequence). The CDR3 loop spans 14 amino acids. Trimming removed 1 base at V and 0 bases at J, with 9 bases between. The chain's CDR3 is CSARADGMNTEAFF. Here the CDR3 DNA reads TGCAGTGCTAGAGCGGACGGAATGAACACTGAAGCTTTCTTT.

This clonotype was seen more than once but under ten times. The chain joins TRBV20-1 to TRBJ2-3, with D perhaps being TRBD1 or TRBD2 (6 bases each). CDR1 is DFQATT and CDR2 is SNEGSKA in the germline V gene (reference sequence). The CDR3 runs to 14 residues. Trimming stripped 8 bases from V and 5 bases from J, with 20 bases between. CDR3 in amino acids: CSSNRGGPQDTQYF. In nucleotides, the CDR3 is TGCAGTTCCAATAGAGGGGGGCCCCAAGATACGCAGTATTTT.

This clonotype was observed at least ten times. The DNA for the CDR3 is TGTGCCAGCAGGCCCAACGGCCATCAAGAGACCCAGTACTTC. This codes for CASRPNGHQETQYF. The genes are TRBV7-9 and TRBJ2-5; D ambiguous. Germline lookup yields CDR1 SEHNR and CDR2 FQNEAQ (reference sequence). This CDR3 spans 14 amino acids. V lost 6 bases, J lost 2 bases, and 13 bases lay in between.

This clonotype turned up a few times. The rearrangement links TRBV7-2 to TRBJ2-6; D perhaps matches TRBD2 (5 bases). Germline CDR1 reads SGHTA; CDR2 reads FQGNSA. Between the trimmed V and J ends, which lost 5 bases and 3 bases, there was a span of 17 bases. The CDR3 has 17 residues. CDR3 in DNA: TGTGCCAGCAGCCCCCCCCGGGGTCAGAATGGGGCCAACGTCCTGACTTTC. Residues: CASSPPRGQNGANVLTF.